Detailed here is one T cell receptor (beta chain). Its antigen is currently unknown. This sample was included in a study of T cell repertoires in cytomegalovirus infection. Study summary: As its CMV epitopes, the study selected recently identified HLA-C-restricted and well-studied HLA-B-restricted targets.

From germline, CDR1 is KGHSH and CDR2 LQKENI. V shed 1 base and J shed 4 bases, with 4 bases lying between them. This CDR3 region has 12 residues. Study-level points and caveats: HLA-C-restricted CMV clonotypes gave the most frequent clonotype in two of eight donors.

TCRdb used MiXCR to reprocess the reads, holding one entry per CDR3 protein. The data show hundreds of thousands of distinct CDR3 sequences, 25% to 35% seen once. Sample: cultured PBMCs, taken from culture after CMV antigen stimulation. The receptor was derived from a human donor in good health (CMV status not recorded). Some clones in this sample may be carry-over from other donors' samples. The chain employs TRBV18 and TRBJ1-1, with D unclear. The CDR3 nucleotides read TGTGCCAGCTCACCACGGAGCACTGAAGCTTTCTTT. Amino acid sequence: CASSPRSTEAFF.